The 32 T cell receptor beta chains reported below all come from one sample, sequenced in a study of low-dose radiotherapy and immunotherapy resistance in tumors. Covering alpha and beta chains, TRAV- and TRBV-specific primers were used for the first-strand cDNA. A roughly 20-cycle PCR with a constant-region primer and V-primer adapter amplified TCRs. One entry per CDR3 protein results from TCRdb running MiXCR on the reads. In the table there are roughly 13,000 distinct CDR3 sequences, roughly 60% of which are singletons. The source of these receptors is a human donor with advanced metastatic prostate, ovarian, gallbladder or colorectal cancer (not recorded which). This table probably holds off-target reads from a library built for another chain.

The chain joins TRBV7-8 to TRBJ2-7; 8 bases fit TRBD1. CDR1 and CDR2 (germline): SGHVS, FQNEAQ. The CDR3 runs to 16 residues. J was trimmed by 1 base and V by 2 bases; bases with no gene match: 7. Here the CDR3 reads CASSLRGQGSSYEQYF. CDR3 in DNA: TGTGCCAGCAGCTTACGTGGACAGGGTAGTTCCTACGAGCAGTACTTC.

This clonotype occurred a few times. The chain employs TRBV7-6 and TRBJ2-1, with 13 bases aligning to TRBD2. CDR1 and CDR2 from the germline V gene are SGHVS and FNYEAQ. The trim removed 10 bases at V and 4 bases at J, leaving 10 bases unmatched. This CDR3 region has 16 residues. CDR3 coding DNA: TGTGCCATCATTACTAGCGGGGGGGCCGGGTACAATGAGCAGTTCTTC. Encoded protein: CAIITSGGAGYNEQFF. Full variable domain (missing parts from reference TRBV7-6 and TRBJ2-1): GAGVSQSPRYKVTKRGQDVALRCDPISGHVSLYWYRQALGQGPEFLTYFNYEAQQDKSGLPNDRFSAERPEGSISTLTIQRTEQRDSAMYRCAIITSGGAGYNEQFFGPGTRLTVL.

The chain joins TRBV11-2 to TRBJ2-7; the match to TRBD1 covers 8 bases. Germline trimming cut 5 bases from V and 5 bases from J; bases unmatched to any gene: 5. The CDR3 runs to 13 residues. Germline V CDR1 and CDR2: SGHAT, FQNNGV. CDR3 sequence: CASSPTGAHEQYF. DNA for the CDR3: TGTGCCAGCAGCCCGACAGGGGCCCACGAGCAGTACTTC.

The V and J genes are TRBV29-1 and TRBJ2-3; 8 bases are shared with TRBD2. CDR1 and CDR2 (germline): SQVTM, ANQGSEA. V lost 1 base, J lost 3 bases, and 9 bases stayed unmatched. The CDR3 is made up of 16 amino acids. This CDR3 is CSVEGEALAVTDTQYF. The CDR3 region has the DNA TGCAGCGTTGAAGGAGAGGCACTAGCGGTAACAGATACGCAGTATTTT.

V and J are TRBV7-2 and TRBJ2-2; tentatively, D is TRBD2 (6 bases). Deletions cut 2 bases from V and 9 bases from J, with 19 bases between. CDR1 is SGHTA, CDR2 FQGNSA, per germline. The CDR3 contains 16 residues. CDR3 coding DNA: TGTGCCAGCAGCTTACTTAGGACTACGGTGTTTAGGGAGCTGTTTTTT. The encoded protein is CASSLLRTTVFRELFF.

CDR3 DNA sequence: TGTGCCAGCAGTGACACCTACAATGAGCAGTTCTTC. It codes for CASSDTYNEQFF. J is TRBJ2-1 and V is TRBV2, with unresolved D. The CDR3 is made up of 12 amino acids. Germline V gene lookup returns CDR1 SNHLY and CDR2 FYNNEI. The germline V and J ends were trimmed by 3 bases and 2 bases, with 2 bases remaining between them.

Regarding this clonotype: One end of the junction fails to match germline, which may point to a read error. The chain employs TRBV6-2 or TRBV6-3 and TRBJ2-1; no reliable D call. Germline V CDR1 and CDR2: MNHEY, SVGEGT. CDR3 size: 15 residues. The chain's CDR3 is CASSYSTSGKSEQFF. As DNA, the CDR3 is TGTGCCAGCAGTTACTCGACTTCTGGGAAGAGTGAGCAGTTCTTT.

The V call is TRBV6-4, the J call TRBJ2-1; 11 nucleotides match TRBD2. The CDR3 has 15 residues. With 4 bases clipped from V and 8 bases from J, the junction kept 7 bases outside the gene matches. CDR1 MRHNA and CDR2 SNTAGT come from the germline V gene. The chain's CDR3 is CASSGSSGGIDEQFF. CDR3 DNA sequence: TGTGCCAGCAGTGGGTCTAGCGGGGGGATTGATGAGCAGTTCTTC.

The chain has TRBV27 and TRBJ1-1; possibly TRBD1 for D (5 bases). Between the trimmed V and J ends, which lost 6 bases and 1 base, there was a span of 12 bases. The length of the CDR3 is 14 residues. Germline assignment: CDR1 MNHEY and CDR2 SMNVEV (reference sequence). CDR3 amino acids: CASRARAPNTEAFF. The CDR3 DNA follows: TGTGCCAGCAGGGCCAGGGCACCGAACACTGAAGCTTTCTTT.

Only a few counts were recorded for this clonotype. The rearrangement joins TRBV6-1 to TRBJ1-5; possibly TRBD1 for D (6 bases). Germline CDR1 is MNHNS and CDR2 is SASEGT. Trimming stripped 5 bases from V and 2 bases from J, with 16 bases between. The length of the CDR3 is 16 residues. The CDR3 region is CASSSHRATGNQPQHF. The CDR3 DNA is TGTGCCAGCAGTTCTCACAGGGCAACGGGCAATCAGCCCCAGCATTTT.

The chain recombines TRBV20-1 with TRBJ2-5; 7 bases align to TRBD2. The CDR3 loop spans 14 amino acids. J gave up 2 bases and V 1 base, and 4 bases lay outside the gene matches. CDR1 DFQATT and CDR2 SNEGSKA come from the germline V gene (reference sequence). CDR3 amino acids: CSARVFGGQETQYF. The CDR3 region has the DNA TGCAGTGCTAGAGTATTCGGGGGGCAAGAGACCCAGTACTTC.

CDR3 bases: TGTGCCAGCAGTCAACAGGGAGGGGAGACCCAGTACTTC. It encodes CASSQQGGETQYF. The chain links TRBV7-2 to TRBJ2-5, with D perhaps TRBD2 (7 bases). With 6 bases removed from V and 5 bases from J, the gap between germline ends came to 13 bases. The CDR3 is made up of 13 amino acids. The germline V gene has CDR1 SGHTA and CDR2 FQGNSA.

There are a few counts of this clonotype. The V gene is TRBV28, the J gene TRBJ1-5; the D gene is possibly TRBD1 (6 bases). V was cut by 1 base and J by 4 bases, with 11 bases left in between. This CDR3 is 15 amino acids long. The V gene's germline CDR1 is MDHEN and CDR2 SYDVKM. This chain's CDR3 is CASSLSGARNQPQHF. In DNA, the CDR3 is TGTGCCAGCAGTTTATCGGGGGCGAGAAATCAGCCCCAGCATTTT.

This clonotype came up a few times. The J gene is TRBJ1-4, the V gene TRBV12-3 or TRBV12-4, with D possibly matching TRBD1 (5 bases). The CDR3 length is 15 residues. V was clipped by 6 bases and J by 3 bases, with 14 bases between them. The CDR3 region is CASSLGGAANEKLFF. The DNA of the CDR3 is TGTGCCAGCAGCTTGGGTGGGGCAGCTAATGAAAAACTGTTTTTT.

The chain uses TRBV5-1 and TRBJ1-3; TRBD1 might be the D (6 bases). Germline assignment: CDR1 SGHRS and CDR2 YFSETQ. CDR3 size: 16 residues. Between the trimmed V and J ends, which lost 4 bases and 7 bases, there was a span of 21 bases. The CDR3 DNA reads as TGCGCCAGCAGCCCAGGGGCATTCTTACCCCGGAACACCATATATTTT. This encodes CASSPGAFLPRNTIYF.

The V and J genes are TRBV6-1 and TRBJ1-2; D call uncertain. The germline CDR1 and CDR2 sequences are MNHNS and SASEGT. The CDR3 spans 11 residues. V lost 7 bases and J lost 3, with 6 bases in between. CDR3 nucleotides: TGTGCCAGCATGTGGGACTATGGCTACACCTTC. This sequence encodes CASMWDYGYTF.

The chain employs TRBV6-2 or TRBV6-3 and TRBJ1-3; D unresolved. In germline, CDR1 is MNHEY, CDR2 SVGEGT. The V gene lost 6 bases and the J gene lost 4 bases, with 16 bases spanning the gap. The CDR3 totals 15 residues. CDR3 nucleotide sequence: TGTGCCAGCAGCCCTAACGTGGCGCGAGGAAACACCATATATTTT. Its protein is CASSPNVARGNTIYF.

The V gene is TRBV2, the J gene TRBJ2-2, with 7 bases matching TRBD1. The CDR3 has 16 amino acids. V shed 7 bases and J 4 bases; nucleotides not matched to a gene: 12. Germline V gives CDR1 SNHLY, CDR2 FYNNEI. In nucleotides, the CDR3 is TGTGCCAGCACGTCGGACAGGTCGGTTGGCACCGGGGAGCTGTTTTTT. Translating gives CASTSDRSVGTGELFF.

The chain uses TRBV18 and TRBJ2-5, with D possibly TRBD2 on 6 matching bases. The CDR3 spans 14 residues. In germline, CDR1 is KGHSH, CDR2 LQKENI. The V end lost 0 bases, the J end lost 3 bases, and 8 bases lay between the germline ends. CDR3 in DNA: TGTGCCAGCTCACCACCGACGGGAGAAGAGACCCAGTACTTC. Amino acid sequence: CASSPPTGEETQYF.

This clonotype was counted between two and nine times. The chain couples TRBV11-1 to TRBJ1-6; D is possibly TRBD1 (6 bases). This CDR3 is built from 16 residues. The germline gives CDR1 SGHAT, CDR2 FQDESV (reference sequence). Trimming shortened V by 5 bases and J by 5 bases, and 16 bases separated the two germline ends. For the CDR3, the DNA is TGTGCCAGCAGCAAGAGGACAGTTCTCGATAATTCACCCCTCCACTTT. This encodes CASSKRTVLDNSPLHF.

This clonotype was found once. The rearrangement uses TRBV6-4 and TRBJ2-7; 9 nucleotides align to TRBD1. After removal of 1 base from V and 3 bases from J, the junction contained 1 base not matched to a gene. Germline V CDR1 and CDR2: MRHNA, SNTAGT. The CDR3 is made up of 14 amino acids. The CDR3 DNA sequence: TGTGCCAGCAGTGACTTGACAGGGGGCTACGAGCAGTACTTC. It specifies CASSDLTGGYEQYF.

V is TRBV4-1 and J is TRBJ2-1; 9 positions agree with TRBD2. CDR1 and CDR2 from the germline V gene are MGHRA and YSYEKL. Trimming took 1 base from V and 0 from J; bases not matched to a gene: 7. The length of the CDR3 is 18 residues. The CDR3 loop is CASSQGVAGAYSYNEQFF. The CDR3 nucleotides read TGCGCCAGCAGCCAAGGGGTAGCGGGAGCATACTCCTACAATGAGCAGTTCTTC.

The rearrangement joins TRBV4-3 to TRBJ2-6; TRBD2 might be the D (6 bases). From germline, CDR1 is LGHNA and CDR2 YSLEER. The CDR3 totals 21 residues. V shed 1 base and J shed 0 bases, with 22 bases lying between them. CDR3 residues: CASSQGRWASASSSGANVLTF. The CDR3 bases are TGCGCCAGCAGCCAAGGGCGGTGGGCTAGCGCATCAAGCTCTGGGGCCAACGTCCTGACTTTC.

V and J are TRBV4-3 and TRBJ1-1; perhaps TRBD1 as D (6 bases). Trimming took off 1 base at V and 3 bases at J, with 9 bases between the two ends. The V gene's germline CDR1 is LGHNA and CDR2 YSLEER. CDR3 length: 14 amino acids. CDR3 in DNA: TGCGCCAGCAGCCAAGGTCACAGGGACACTGAAGCTTTCTTT. Translation: CASSQGHRDTEAFF.

The chain carries TRBV2 and TRBJ1-4; TRBD1 might be the D (5 bases). Trimming stripped 10 bases from V and 8 bases from J, with 17 bases between. CDR1 is SNHLY, CDR2 FYNNEI, per germline. The CDR3 extends over 13 amino acids. The CDR3 loop reads CATSRGSKEKLFF. In nucleotides, the CDR3 is TGTGCCACCTCACGGGGCTCCAAAGAAAAACTGTTTTTT.

The gene calls are TRBV14 and TRBJ1-2, with 8 bases that match TRBD1. There are 14 residues in the CDR3. V lost 2 bases to trimming and J lost 5 bases; unmatched junction nucleotides: 4. The germline V gene encodes CDR1 SGHDN and CDR2 FVKESK. Here the CDR3 DNA reads TGTGCCAGCAGCCAACGTACAGGGGGATATGGCTACACCTTC. Residues: CASSQRTGGYGYTF.

This sequence joins TRBV28 and TRBJ2-5, with D tentatively TRBD2 (5 bases). This CDR3 has 16 amino acids. The germline gives CDR1 MDHEN, CDR2 SYDVKM. V lost 7 bases and J 5 bases, leaving 23 bases between the germline ends. Here the CDR3 reads CASIPLRAGGWETQYF. The CDR3 DNA sequence: TGTGCCAGCATCCCTCTGCGGGCTGGTGGATGGGAGACCCAGTACTTC.

The J gene is TRBJ2-1, the V gene TRBV2; D is undetermined. The CDR3 contains 13 residues. Trimming left V 3 bases short and J 4 bases short, with 7 bases between. CDR1 and CDR2 (germline): SNHLY, FYNNEI. As DNA, the CDR3 is TGTGCCAGCAGTGACTTCGAATACAATGAGCAGTTCTTC. This sequence encodes CASSDFEYNEQFF.

V and J are TRBV12-3 or TRBV12-4 and TRBJ1-1; D gene unclear. The CDR3 is 14 amino acids. The V end lost 6 bases, the J end lost 5 bases, and 16 bases lay between the germline ends. CDR3 in DNA: TGTGCCAGCAGCTCGGGGTCCGTTCGTACTGAAGCTTTCTTT. Protein: CASSSGSVRTEAFF.

The chain recombines TRBV10-2 with TRBJ2-6; D unclear. The CDR3 extends over 17 amino acids. Trimming removed 0 bases at V and 1 base at J, with 10 bases between. Germline loops: CDR1 WSHSY, CDR2 SAAADI. The CDR3 spells CASSESAVTSGANVLTF. Written as DNA, the CDR3 is TGCGCCAGCAGTGAGTCCGCTGTTACATCTGGGGCCAACGTCCTGACTTTC.

V and J are TRBV10-3 and TRBJ1-2; D is ambiguous. The CDR3 is 13 amino acids. The V end was cut by 1 base, the J end by 4 bases, with 7 bases between. Germline V gives CDR1 ENHRY, CDR2 SYGVKD. The CDR3 protein is CAISEYATYGYTF. The CDR3 coding sequence is TGTGCCATCAGTGAGTACGCTACCTATGGCTACACCTTC.

The rearrangement links TRBV4-3 to TRBJ2-1, with TRBD2 identical over 14 bases. Unmatched junction bases numbered 0, after V lost 1 base and J lost 4 bases. Germline V gene lookup returns CDR1 LGHNA and CDR2 YSLEER. This CDR3 has 16 amino acids. The CDR3 reads CASSQGLAGGYNEQFF. CDR3 nucleotides: TGCGCCAGCAGCCAAGGACTAGCGGGGGGGTACAATGAGCAGTTCTTC.